This paragraph covers one T cell receptor (beta chain) sequence. What it binds is unknown. This entry belongs to a study of long-term antiretroviral therapy in people with HIV. Clinicians in the United States treated all participants with HIV. The run of the v3.0 immunoSEQ assay was at survey level. Method: immunoSEQ multiplex PCR; TCRdb's copy keeps in-frame clones and lacks some. This table holds some 48,000 clones, about 86% found once. The CDR3 sequence is 15 residues long. Trimming cost V 3 bases and J 2 bases; bases outside gene matches: 6. CDR1 is MNHNS, CDR2 SASEGT, per germline. Findings of the study overall: Repertoires looked antigen-experienced, with only a slight naive shift after ART.

The TCR comes from a young woman with HIV. The sample was unsorted PBMCs, taken 0.8 years after starting antiretroviral therapy. The V and J genes are TRBV6-1 and TRBJ1-2; 7 nucleotides match TRBD1. The CDR3 is CASSEGGGRNYGYTF. CDR3 in DNA: TGTGCCAGCAGTGAGGGAGGGGGCAGAAACTATGGCTACACCTTC.